This TCR beta chain was recorded in a study of response to subunit inactivated influenza vaccine. Notes on the study in general: Authors suggested that a seasonal influenza vaccination recruits few new T cells each time.

As for this clonotype: Its target is not known.

TCRdb itself ran the RT-PCR reads through MiXCR, one entry per CDR3 protein. The table has more than 450,000 distinct CDR3 sequences, about 7.6% seen once. The CDR3 extends over 15 amino acids. V dropped 5 bases and J dropped 0 bases, with 11 bases sitting between them. Per germline, CDR1 MNHNS and CDR2 SASEGT. The V and J genes are TRBV6-1 and TRBJ1-5; the D gene is possibly TRBD1 (6 bases). This TCR was recovered from a man between 50 and 75 years old who received an inactivated influenza vaccine. The source material was PBMCs from blood, sampled 23 months after vaccination. Here the CDR3 DNA reads TGTGCCAGCAGTCCTGGACAGATTAGCAATCAGCCCCAGCATTTT. Translating gives CASSPGQISNQPQHF.